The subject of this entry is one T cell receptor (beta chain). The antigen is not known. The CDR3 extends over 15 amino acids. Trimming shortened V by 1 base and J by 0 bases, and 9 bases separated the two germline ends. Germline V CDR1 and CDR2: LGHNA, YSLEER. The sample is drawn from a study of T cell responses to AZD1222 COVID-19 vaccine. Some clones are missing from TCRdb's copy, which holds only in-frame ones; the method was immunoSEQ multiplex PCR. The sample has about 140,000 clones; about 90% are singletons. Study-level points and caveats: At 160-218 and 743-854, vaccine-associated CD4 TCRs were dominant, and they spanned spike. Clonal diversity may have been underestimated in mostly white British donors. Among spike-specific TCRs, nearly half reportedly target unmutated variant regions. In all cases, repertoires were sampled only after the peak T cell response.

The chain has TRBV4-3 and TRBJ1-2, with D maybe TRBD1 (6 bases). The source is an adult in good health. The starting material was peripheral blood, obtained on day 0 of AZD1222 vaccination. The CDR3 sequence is CASSQGQATNYGYTF. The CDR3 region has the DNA TGCGCCAGCAGCCAAGGACAGGCTACTAACTATGGCTACACCTTC.